The text below deals with one T cell receptor beta chain. Its cognate antigen is unknown. The CDR3 contains 15 residues. Germline assignment: CDR1 MGHRA and CDR2 YSYEKL. The J segment lost 7 bases and the V segment lost 3 bases, leaving 7 bases of the junction unmatched. The data originate from a study of beta chain features in type 1 diabetes. The sequenced template was cDNA made from the entire isolated RNA. The method was immunoSEQ multiplex PCR; TCRdb's version includes in-frame clones alone and lacks a portion of them. The data hold 330,000 or so clones, with approximately 12% observed a single time. General study points: TCRB CDR3s were moderately but significantly shorter in Type 1 diabetes patients in all four CD4+ subsets.

Input material: naive CD4+ T cells from blood. The gene calls are TRBV4-1 and TRBJ2-1; 9 positions agree with TRBD1. The clonotype originates from a woman younger than 30 with type 1 diabetes. CDR3 sequence: CASSQPRDRDNEQFF. The CDR3 DNA reads as TGCGCCAGCAGCCAGCCCCGGGACAGGGATAATGAGCAGTTCTTC.